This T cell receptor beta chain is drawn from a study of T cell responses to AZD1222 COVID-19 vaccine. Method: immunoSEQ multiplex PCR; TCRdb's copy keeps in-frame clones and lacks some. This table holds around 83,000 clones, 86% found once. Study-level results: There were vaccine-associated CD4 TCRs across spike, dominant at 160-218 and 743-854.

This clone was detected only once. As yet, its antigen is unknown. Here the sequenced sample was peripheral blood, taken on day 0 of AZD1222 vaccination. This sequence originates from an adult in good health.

CDR3 in amino acids: CASSLRRGANEKLFF. CDR3 DNA: TGTGCCAGCAGCCTTCGCAGGGGGGCTAATGAAAAACTGTTTTTT. J is TRBJ1-4 and V is TRBV7-9; 7 bases are shared with TRBD1. From germline, CDR1 is SEHNR and CDR2 FQNEAQ (reference sequence). The CDR3 sequence is 15 residues long. With 5 bases clipped from V and 3 bases from J, the junction kept 6 bases outside the gene matches. The whole variable domain, remainder taken from reference TRBV7-9 and TRBJ1-4, is DTGVSQNPRHKITKRGQNVTFRCDPISEHNRLYWYRQTLGQGPEFLTYFQNEAQLEKSRLLSDRFSAERPKGSFSTLEIQRTEQGDSAMYLCASSLRRGANEKLFFGSGTQLSVL.